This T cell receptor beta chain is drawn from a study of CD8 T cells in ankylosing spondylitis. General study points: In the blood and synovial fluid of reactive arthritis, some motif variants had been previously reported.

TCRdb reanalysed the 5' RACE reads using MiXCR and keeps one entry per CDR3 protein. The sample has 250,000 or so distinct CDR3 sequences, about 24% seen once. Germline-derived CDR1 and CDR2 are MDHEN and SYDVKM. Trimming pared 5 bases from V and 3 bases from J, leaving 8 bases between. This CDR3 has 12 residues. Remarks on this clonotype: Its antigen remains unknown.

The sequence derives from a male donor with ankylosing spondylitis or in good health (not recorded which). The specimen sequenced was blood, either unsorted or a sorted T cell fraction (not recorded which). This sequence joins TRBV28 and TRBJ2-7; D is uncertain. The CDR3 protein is CASSVPGYEQYF. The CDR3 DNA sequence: TGTGCCAGCAGTGTACCGGGCTACGAGCAGTACTTC.